Following are 20 T cell receptor beta chains from one sample sequenced in a study of brain T cells in children with intractable seizures. Using immunoSEQ multiplex PCR, the repertoire was profiled, and TCRdb retains in-frame clones only, with some absent. The sample comprises some 80,000 clones, about 90% of which are singletons, and around 22% rests with the top ten. This sample comprised peripheral blood, obtained at surgery. The origin of the receptors is a girl aged 2-15 years with Rasmussen encephalitis and intractable seizures.

The chain carries TRBV28 and TRBJ2-2, with a tentative D call TRBD1 (5 bases). The CDR3 covers 18 residues. Trimming shortened V by 3 bases and J by 4 bases, and 21 bases separated the two germline ends. Per germline, CDR1 MDHEN and CDR2 SYDVKM. Here the CDR3 DNA reads TGTGCCAGCAGTTTTCGACTCCCCGGCAGGGCAGGCACCGGGGAGCTGTTTTTT. As protein: CASSFRLPGRAGTGELFF.

The chain is built from TRBV7-9 and TRBJ1-1, with 9 bases aligning to TRBD1. The CDR3 has 11 amino acids. V was clipped by 5 bases and J by 11 bases; unmatched bases: 3. The germline V gene encodes CDR1 SEHNR and CDR2 FQNEAQ (reference sequence). CDR3 loop: CASSRDREAFF. The CDR3 DNA reads as TGTGCCAGCAGCAGGGACAGGGAGGCTTTCTTT.

This chain joins TRBV20-1 and TRBJ2-5; D remains unclear. Germline CDR1 is DFQATT and CDR2 is SNEGSKA (reference sequence). V was shortened by 1 base and J by 4 bases, with 1 base between the two germline ends. This CDR3 has 10 amino acids. CDR3 sequence reads: CSARAETQYF. The DNA of the CDR3 is TGCAGTGCTAGAGCAGAGACCCAGTACTTC.

This chain links TRBV9 with TRBJ2-5, with 15 bases matching TRBD2. The germline V gene encodes CDR1 SGDLS and CDR2 YYNGEE. V gave up 4 bases and J gave up 6 bases; unmatched junction bases: 7. The CDR3 is 16 amino acids. The CDR3 DNA reads as TGTGCCAGCAGCCCAACGGGGACTAGCGGGGGGAAGACCCAGTACTTC. It translates to CASSPTGTSGGKTQYF.

The gene calls are TRBV27 and TRBJ1-1; D is perhaps TRBD1 (5 bases). The CDR3 has 15 residues. The germline V gene encodes CDR1 MNHEY and CDR2 SMNVEV (reference sequence). The V end was cut by 3 bases, the J end by 4 bases, with 15 bases between. The CDR3 reads CASSFVGLGGTEAFF. CDR3 sequence (DNA): TGTGCCAGCAGTTTCGTTGGACTGGGGGGCACTGAAGCTTTCTTT.

The chain employs TRBV6-1 and TRBJ1-6, with D uncertain. The CDR3 loop spans 12 amino acids. V lost 2 bases and J lost 14, with 10 bases in between. The germline CDR1 and CDR2 sequences are MNHNS and SASEGT. The CDR3 DNA reads TGTGCCAGCAGTGAACAGCCTCTATCCCTCCACTTT. Translated, it gives CASSEQPLSLHF.

The V and J genes are TRBV29-1 and TRBJ2-2, with 7 bases fitting TRBD1. The CDR3 runs to 13 residues. Per germline, CDR1 SQVTM and CDR2 ANQGSEA. V lost 7 bases, J lost 8 bases, and 10 bases stayed unmatched. This CDR3 is CSAGTAIKGELFF. The CDR3 DNA follows: TGCAGCGCAGGGACAGCGATTAAAGGGGAGCTGTTTTTT.

This clone was seen only once. The V and J genes are TRBV5-8 and TRBJ1-6; D ambiguous. CDR3 length equals 15 residues. V was trimmed by 0 bases and J by 8 bases, leaving 12 bases between them. Germline V CDR1 and CDR2: SGHTS, YDEGEE. In nucleotides, the CDR3 is TGTGCCAGCAGCTTGGGACGGCCAAGTTATTCACCCCTCCACTTT. It yields the protein CASSLGRPSYSPLHF.

This clone was seen once. The genes are TRBV14 and TRBJ1-2; a weak D match, TRBD1 (6 bases). The CDR3 consists of 14 residues. Deletions cut 2 bases from V and 8 bases from J, with 15 bases between. From germline, CDR1 is SGHDN and CDR2 FVKESK. CDR3 bases: TGTGCCAGCAGCCAATTTGTGGGGGCGGGCGGCTACACCTTC. Its protein is CASSQFVGAGGYTF.

The chain employs TRBV14 and TRBJ2-1; 11 bases fit TRBD2. The trim removed 4 bases at V and 4 bases at J, leaving 6 bases unmatched. Looked up from germline, CDR1 is SGHDN and CDR2 is FVKESK. CDR3 length: 16 residues. The CDR3 sequence is CASSLSGRAWYNEQFF. CDR3 sequence (DNA): TGTGCCAGCAGCCTTAGCGGGAGGGCCTGGTACAATGAGCAGTTCTTC. The full variable domain, its missing parts supplied by reference TRBV14 and TRBJ2-1, is EAGVTQFPSHSVIEKGQTVTLRCDPISGHDNLYWYRRVMGKEIKFLLHFVKESKQDESGMPNNRFLAERTGGTYSTLKVQPAELEDSGVYFCASSLSGRAWYNEQFFGPGTRLTVL.

The V gene is TRBV5-6, the J gene TRBJ2-1, with D possibly called TRBD1 or TRBD2 (6 bases each). Germline CDR1 SGHDT, CDR2 YYEEEE. The CDR3 contains 16 residues. Trimming shortened V by 4 bases and J by 1 base, and 15 bases separated the two germline ends. CDR3 in amino acids: CASSQRGVGSYNEQFF. The CDR3 nucleotides are TGTGCCAGCAGCCAAAGGGGGGTAGGGTCCTACAATGAGCAGTTCTTC. Drawing the rest from reference TRBV5-6 and TRBJ2-1, the complete variable domain is DAGVTQSPTHLIKTRGQQVTLRCSPKSGHDTVSWYQQALGQGPQFIFQYYEEEERQRGNFPDRFSGHQFPNYSSELNVNALLLGDSALYLCASSQRGVGSYNEQFFGPGTRLTVL.

The V gene is TRBV28, the J gene TRBJ1-6, with D possibly matching TRBD1 (5 bases). Germline CDR1 MDHEN, CDR2 SYDVKM. The CDR3 is 14 amino acids. V was pared by 7 bases and J by 7 bases, with 14 bases between. The CDR3 DNA is TGTGCCAGCATGGGGGGACTTCAGAATTCACCCCTCCACTTT. Residues: CASMGGLQNSPLHF.

In this sample, this clone is medium-sized. The chain uses TRBV5-1 and TRBJ2-2; 9 nucleotides align to TRBD2. Germline CDR1 is SGHRS and CDR2 is YFSETQ. The V gene end was trimmed by 2 bases and the J gene end by 10 bases; junction bases not matched to a gene: 12. CDR3 length: 16 amino acids. CDR3 residues: CASSLGVAGGLEELFF. The CDR3 DNA follows: TGCGCCAGCAGCTTAGGAGTTGCGGGAGGGTTGGAGGAGCTGTTTTTT.

This chain uses TRBV30 with TRBJ1-1; D uncertain. V lost 4 bases, J lost 1 base, and 10 bases lay in between. In germline, CDR1 is GTSNPN, CDR2 SVGIG (reference sequence). This CDR3 contains 13 residues. CDR3: CAWTLDQNTEAFF. The CDR3 bases are TGTGCCTGGACCTTAGATCAGAACACTGAAGCTTTCTTT.

The rearrangement uses TRBV3-1 (or the pseudogene TRBV3-2) and TRBJ2-1; 13 bases agree with TRBD2. V was clipped by 4 bases and J by 0 bases; unmatched bases: 6. This CDR3 contains 18 residues. Looked up from germline, CDR1 is LGHDT and CDR2 is YNNKEL (reference sequence). This chain's CDR3 is CASSPGLAGTYSYNEQFF. The CDR3 DNA reads as TGTGCCAGCAGCCCGGGACTAGCGGGGACCTACTCCTACAATGAGCAGTTCTTC.

V usage is TRBV11-3 and J usage is TRBJ2-7, with D possibly called TRBD1 or TRBD2 (7 bases each). CDR3 size: 16 residues. Between the trimmed V and J ends, which lost 4 bases and 1 base, there was a span of 17 bases. CDR1 is SGHNT and CDR2 is YENEEA in the germline V gene. Here the CDR3 reads CASSSQGGGLSYEQYF. The CDR3 DNA is TGTGCCAGCAGCTCCCAGGGGGGGGGCCTTTCCTACGAGCAGTACTTC.

V is TRBV19 and J is TRBJ2-7; 11 bases map to TRBD2. CDR1 is LNHDA, CDR2 SQIVND, per germline (reference sequence). The CDR3 covers 15 residues. With V trimmed by 5 bases and J by 5 bases, 8 bases remained unmatched. The CDR3 bases are TGTGCCAGTAGTGCGACTAGCGGGACAACCCACGAGCAGTACTTC. Translated: CASSATSGTTHEQYF.

The table lists this clone with a few counts. CDR3 residues: CAWSSGTLYGYTF. The CDR3 region has the DNA TGTGCCTGGAGTTCCGGGACTTTATATGGCTACACCTTC. The chain links TRBV30 to TRBJ1-2, with D maybe TRBD1 (5 bases). Trimming left V 2 bases short and J 5 bases short, with 12 bases between. The germline gives CDR1 GTSNPN, CDR2 SVGIG (reference sequence). The CDR3 is made up of 13 amino acids.

The CDR3 sequence is CASSYFGPNYGYTF. CDR3 DNA sequence: TGTGCCAGCAGTTATTTCGGTCCTAACTATGGCTACACCTTC. V and J are TRBV6-5 and TRBJ1-2; the D is unclear. Germline V gene lookup returns CDR1 MNHEY and CDR2 SVGAGI. Trimming took 3 bases from V and 0 from J, leaving 8 bases between them. The CDR3 spans 14 residues.

The V and J genes are TRBV19 and TRBJ1-2; D gene unclear. The V gene lost 5 bases and the J gene lost 4 bases, with 11 bases spanning the gap. This CDR3 is built from 13 residues. Per the germline V gene, CDR1 is LNHDA and CDR2 is SQIVND (reference sequence). CDR3 nucleotide sequence: TGTGCCAGTAGTCCCGGGTCGGGCTATGGCTACACCTTC. Its protein is CASSPGSGYGYTF.